Listed below are T cell receptor beta chains from one sample, sequenced in a study of cytomegalovirus exposure and HLA in healthy donors. Libraries were prepared by immunoSEQ multiplex PCR; TCRdb keeps only in-frame clonotypes and omits some of them. The sample contains about 160,000 clones, about three quarters of which appear only once. The sample consisted of PBMCs. These receptors came from a female donor in good health and CMV-seronegative. The CDR3 runs from the conserved cysteine through the conserved F or W. A D gene is named only where the DNA matches it firmly. Size is omitted from some rows. Given values are once, few, many or a class for expanded clones.

v_call,clone_size,j_call,d_call,cdr3_nt,cdr3_aa
TRBV7-9,NA,TRBJ2-1,NA,TGTGCCAGCAGCTTAGGACTGGGTTATACGGATGAGCAGTTCTTC,CASSLGLGYTDEQFF
TRBV7-2,NA,TRBJ2-5,NA,TGTGCCAGCAGCTTATGGGGGGTGCGGGGAGAGACCCAGTACTTC,CASSLWGVRGETQYF
TRBV6-1,NA,TRBJ1-1,TRBD1,TGTGCCAGCAGTGAAGAGCCCTTCGGAGTTGGTTTCGGGACAGGGGGGATGAACACTGAAGCTTTCTTT,CASSEEPFGVGFGTGGMNTEAFF
TRBV5-1,NA,TRBJ1-2,NA,TGCGCCAGCAGCTTGGCCGGTCCGTTAGATGGCTACACCTTC,CASSLAGPLDGYTF
TRBV5-4,NA,TRBJ1-1,NA,TGTGCCAGCAGCTTTGGTTTCCAGGGCACTGAAGCTTTCTTT,CASSFGFQGTEAFF
TRBV7-8,NA,TRBJ2-2,NA,TGTGCCAGCAGCATATCGGTCGGGGAGCTGTTTTTT,CASSISVGELFF
TRBV2,NA,TRBJ2-7,TRBD1,TGTGCCAGCCGGGACAGGGCCTACGAGCAGTACTTC,CASRDRAYEQYF
TRBV27,once,TRBJ1-4,TRBD1,TGTGCCAGCCTGCCGCTACAGGGGGGAAAACTGTTTTTT,CASLPLQGGKLFF
TRBV10-3,once,TRBJ1-5,NA,TGTGCCATCAGCAACGGGAGTGCGCCCCAGCATTTT,CAISNGSAPQHF
TRBV4-1,NA,TRBJ2-3,TRBD1,TGCGCCAGCAGCCAAGAGGGAAGGAGACAGGGAAGCACAGATACGCAGTATTTT,CASSQEGRRQGSTDTQYF
TRBV18,NA,TRBJ2-1,NA,TGTGCCAGCTCACCACCTCCCACTATCAGAGTTGAGCAGTTCTTC,CASSPPPTIRVEQFF
TRBV18,few,TRBJ2-5,NA,TGTGCCAGCTCACCACCGGGCGGGATAAGGGGAGAGACCCAGTACTTC,CASSPPGGIRGETQYF
TRBV5-4,NA,TRBJ1-3,NA,TGTGCCAGCAGCGGCGGGGGGCCTCTTTCTGGAAACACCATATATTTT,CASSGGGPLSGNTIYF
TRBV6-8,NA,TRBJ2-3,NA,TGTGCCAGCAGTTACCTAGTAATAAACACAGATACGCAGTATTTT,CASSYLVINTDTQYF